This T cell receptor beta chain derives from a study of T cells after yellow fever vaccination. Study-wide results and caveats: The bulk population could contribute abundant contaminating clonotypes to FACS-sorted repertoires. Few clonotypes appeared in both CD4 and CD8 compartments.

Details on this clonotype: The antigen is undetermined.

Germline V gene sequence: CDR1 DFQATT, CDR2 SNEGSKA (reference sequence). The CDR3 runs to 17 residues. The ends were cut back, 6 bases at V and 0 bases at J, with 23 bases in the middle. Making TCR cDNA involved 5'RACE template switching, which added UMIs and a universal primer site. TCRdb fed the 5' RACE reads into MiXCR, producing one record per CDR3 protein. This sample carries 150,000 to 200,000 distinct CDR3 sequences, around 10% of them seen once, and the ten largest clones take 35% to 40%. This clonotype originated in a man aged 18 to 35 who received the YFV17D yellow fever vaccine. The sample in question was CD8+ T cells sorted from PBMCs, obtained 15 days after the yellow fever booster vaccination. The V and J genes are TRBV20-1 and TRBJ2-5; D gene unclear. The chain's CDR3 is CSASPRGSPIYQETQYF. CDR3 in DNA: TGCAGTGCGAGCCCCCGAGGCAGCCCGATCTACCAAGAGACCCAGTACTTC.